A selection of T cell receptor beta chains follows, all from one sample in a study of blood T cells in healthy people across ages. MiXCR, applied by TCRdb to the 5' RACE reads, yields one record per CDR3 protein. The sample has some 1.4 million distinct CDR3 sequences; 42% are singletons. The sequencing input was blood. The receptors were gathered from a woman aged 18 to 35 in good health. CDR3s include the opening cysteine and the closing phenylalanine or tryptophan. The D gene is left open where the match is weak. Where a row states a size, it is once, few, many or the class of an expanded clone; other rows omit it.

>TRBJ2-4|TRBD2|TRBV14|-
CASSRGGVGKNIQYF
TGTGCCAGCAGCCGCGGGGGAGTCGGGAAAAACATTCAGTACTTC
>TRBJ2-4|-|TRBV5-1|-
CASRQQGPANIQYF
TGCGCCAGCCGGCAGCAGGGGCCGGCAAACATTCAGTACTTC
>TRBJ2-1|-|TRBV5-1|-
CASGWASNEQFF
TGCGCCAGCGGGTGGGCTAGCAATGAGCAGTTCTTC
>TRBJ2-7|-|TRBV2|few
CASSEVWDEQYF
TGTGCCAGCAGTGAAGTGTGGGACGAGCAGTACTTC
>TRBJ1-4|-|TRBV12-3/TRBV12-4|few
CASSRGRTNEKLFF
TGTGCCAGCAGCCGTGGGAGGACTAATGAAAAACTGTTTTTT
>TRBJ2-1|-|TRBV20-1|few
CSARVGTAYNEQFF
TGCAGTGCTAGAGTGGGGACTGCTTACAATGAGCAGTTCTTC
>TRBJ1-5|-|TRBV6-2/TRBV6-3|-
CASSPGQPFFSPQHF
TGTGCCAGCAGTCCTGGACAGCCTTTTTTCTCGCCCCAGCATTTT
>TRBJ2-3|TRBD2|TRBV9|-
CASSATSGGPSTDTQYF
TGTGCCAGCAGCGCGACTAGCGGGGGCCCGAGCACAGATACGCAGTATTTT
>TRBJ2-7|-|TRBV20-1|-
CSARDLGLSSYEQYF
TGCAGTGCTAGAGATCTCGGGCTTAGCTCCTACGAACAGTACTTC
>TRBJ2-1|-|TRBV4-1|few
CASSQVQAEVNEQFF
TGCGCCAGCAGCCAAGTCCAAGCGGAAGTAAATGAGCAGTTCTTC
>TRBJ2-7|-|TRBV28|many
CASSLGGSYTYEQYF
TGTGCCAGCAGTTTGGGTGGTAGTTATACCTACGAGCAGTACTTC
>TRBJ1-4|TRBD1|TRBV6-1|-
CASSGQGVNEKLFF
TGTGCCAGCAGTGGACAGGGGGTGAATGAAAAACTGTTTTTT
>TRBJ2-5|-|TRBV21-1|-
CASSKLTSSLRETQYF
TGTGCCAGCAGCAAACTGACTAGCTCCCTGAGAGAGACCCAGTACTTC
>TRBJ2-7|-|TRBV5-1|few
CASSLRTNYEQYF
TGCGCCAGCAGCTTGAGAACTAACTACGAGCAGTACTTC
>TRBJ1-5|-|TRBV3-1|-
CVSSQGAGTSQPQHF
TGTGTCAGCAGCCAAGGGGCCGGAACGTCTCAGCCCCAGCATTTT
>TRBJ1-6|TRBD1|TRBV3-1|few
CASSLDRSSYNSPLHF
TGTGCCAGCAGCCTGGACAGGAGCTCCTATAATTCACCCCTCCACTTT
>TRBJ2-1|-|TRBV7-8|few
CASSLGPSAYNEQFF
TGTGCCAGCAGCTTAGGACCCTCAGCCTACAATGAGCAGTTCTTC
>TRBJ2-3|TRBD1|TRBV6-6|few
CASSYGTASTDTQYF
TGTGCCAGCAGTTACGGGACAGCTAGCACAGATACGCAGTATTTT
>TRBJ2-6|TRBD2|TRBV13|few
CASSPLAGVPGANVLTF
TGTGCCAGCAGCCCGCTAGCGGGAGTCCCCGGGGCCAACGTCCTGACTTTC
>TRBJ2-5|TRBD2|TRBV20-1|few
CSAILAGGVGETQYF
TGCAGTGCTATCCTAGCGGGAGGGGTAGGGGAGACCCAGTACTTC
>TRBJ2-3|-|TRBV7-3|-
CASSSYPTSTDTQYF
TGTGCCAGCAGCTCATACCCTACTAGCACAGATACGCAGTATTTT
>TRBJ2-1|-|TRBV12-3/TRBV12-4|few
CASGVSSYNEQFF
TGTGCCAGCGGAGTTTCAAGTTACAATGAGCAGTTCTTC
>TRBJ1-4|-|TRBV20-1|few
CSAEGANEKLFF
TGCAGTGCCGAGGGAGCTAATGAAAAACTGTTTTTT
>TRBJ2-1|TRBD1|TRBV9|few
CASSVVYRQGSYNEQFF
TGTGCCAGCAGCGTAGTCTACCGACAGGGATCCTACAATGAGCAGTTCTTC
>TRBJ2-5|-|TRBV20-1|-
CSARRRTDQETQYF
TGCAGTGCTAGACGGCGGACAGACCAAGAGACCCAGTACTTC
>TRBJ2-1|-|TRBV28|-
CAGSFRDAGLSYNEQFF
TGTGCCGGCAGTTTTCGTGACGCGGGTCTCTCCTACAATGAGCAGTTCTTC
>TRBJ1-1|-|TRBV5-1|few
CASSLVGDSEAFF
TGCGCCAGCAGCTTGGTGGGGGACTCTGAAGCTTTCTTT
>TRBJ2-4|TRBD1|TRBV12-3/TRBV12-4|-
CASSLVAPDRLGLSAKNIQYF
TGTGCCAGCAGTTTAGTAGCTCCGGACAGGTTAGGCCTATCGGCCAAAAACATTCAGTACTTC
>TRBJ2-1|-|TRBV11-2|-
CASSSVEQFF
TGTGCCAGCAGCTCCGTGGAGCAGTTCTTC
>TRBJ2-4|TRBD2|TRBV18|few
CASSPSASGGNIQYF
TGTGCCAGCTCACCATCCGCTAGCGGGGGGAACATTCAGTACTTC
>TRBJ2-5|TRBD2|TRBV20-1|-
CSARAGGNETQYF
TGCAGTGCTAGAGCGGGAGGGAATGAGACCCAGTACTTC